This TCR beta chain was retrieved from a study of blood T cell repertoires in COVID-19. Cohorts were based on clinical histories the participants reported. What the recovered Cohort 3 donors had was two negative PCRs, clearance, or symptom resolution. Per germline, CDR1 MGHDK and CDR2 SYGVNS. V dropped 3 bases and J dropped 0 bases, with 15 bases sitting between them. The CDR3 length is 18 residues. Sequenced by immunoSEQ multiplex PCR; TCRdb stores in-frame clones only, minus some. The sample lists around 200,000 clones; 84% were seen once. This sequence joins TRBV25-1 and TRBJ1-6; D might be TRBD1 (6 bases). The sequence came from a woman aged 25 to 39 who had recovered from COVID-19. The source material was PBMCs or T cells enriched from blood (not recorded which). Here the CDR3 reads CASSEPRGGSSYNSPLHF. The CDR3 coding sequence is TGTGCCAGCAGTGAGCCCCGAGGGGGAAGCTCCTATAATTCACCCCTCCACTTT.